A selection of T cell receptor beta chains follows, all from one sample in a study of blood T cell repertoires in COVID-19. TCRdb keeps only in-frame clones here, not all; method: immunoSEQ multiplex PCR. The sample has about 440,000 clones; 90% are singletons. Sequences were obtained from PBMCs or T cells enriched from blood (not recorded which). These receptors were collected from a man younger than 30 who had recovered from COVID-19. Both conserved end residues are trimmed from each CDR3. The D gene is left open where the match is weak.

v_call: TRBV12-3/TRBV12-4
d_call: TRBD1
cdr3_aa: ASSPGQASGYT

v_call: TRBV7-8
d_call: .
cdr3_aa: ASSPNVAGLNYGYT

v_call: TRBV18
d_call: .
cdr3_aa: ASSPMGASYTEAF

v_call: TRBV2
d_call: TRBD2
cdr3_aa: ASSPGLVHEQF

v_call: TRBV2
d_call: .
cdr3_aa: ASSDRNTEAF

v_call: TRBV13
d_call: TRBD1
cdr3_aa: ASSLGDRVRTEAF

v_call: TRBV27
d_call: .
cdr3_aa: ASSFEYPTGELF

v_call: TRBV19
d_call: TRBD1
cdr3_aa: ASSITVTGENYGYT

v_call: TRBV6-5
d_call: .
cdr3_aa: ASSRGGLATEAF

v_call: TRBV6-5
d_call: .
cdr3_aa: ASKMAWQNDYGYT

v_call: TRBV7-9
d_call: .
cdr3_aa: ASSSTASNYGYT

v_call: TRBV5-4
d_call: TRBD1
cdr3_aa: ASRKGQGGRGGTEAF

v_call: TRBV12-3/TRBV12-4
d_call: .
cdr3_aa: ASIKTGWGYT

v_call: TRBV5-1
d_call: TRBD1
cdr3_aa: ASSAYRGETNEKLF

v_call: TRBV27
d_call: .
cdr3_aa: ASSLSPPGQGGTEAF

v_call: TRBV5-1
d_call: .
cdr3_aa: ASSLDRATNEKLF

v_call: TRBV7-9
d_call: TRBD1
cdr3_aa: ASSFRQGDTEAF

v_call: TRBV15
d_call: .
cdr3_aa: ATSSRVERNTGELF

v_call: TRBV15
d_call: TRBD1
cdr3_aa: ATGTGYSPLH

v_call: TRBV5-5
d_call: .
cdr3_aa: ASSLGQGTFHGYT

v_call: TRBV5-1
d_call: TRBD1
cdr3_aa: ASSPSGQGSALDYEQY

v_call: TRBV18
d_call: .
cdr3_aa: ASSPPSGMNTEAF

v_call: TRBV2
d_call: TRBD1
cdr3_aa: ASKTGGATPGYT

v_call: TRBV9
d_call: .
cdr3_aa: ASSAQSPINTEAF

v_call: TRBV28
d_call: .
cdr3_aa: ASSPPSGNSYEQY

v_call: TRBV7-3
d_call: .
cdr3_aa: ASSLAGGKETQY

v_call: TRBV5-1
d_call: .
cdr3_aa: ASSLGAGNTEAF

v_call: TRBV5-5
d_call: .
cdr3_aa: ASSGGHSNQPQH

v_call: TRBV7-9
d_call: TRBD1
cdr3_aa: ASSLSTGGNIQY

v_call: TRBV19
d_call: .
cdr3_aa: ASSNRDIGAGNTIY

v_call: TRBV6-6
d_call: TRBD1
cdr3_aa: ASSTGQGYGYT

v_call: TRBV2
d_call: TRBD1
cdr3_aa: ASRKTGDSNQPQH

v_call: TRBV7-9
d_call: TRBD1
cdr3_aa: ASSPGTEGYT

v_call: TRBV25-1
d_call: .
cdr3_aa: ATPSTDTQY

v_call: TRBV10-3
d_call: .
cdr3_aa: AIPRGEGELF

v_call: TRBV29-1
d_call: TRBD2
cdr3_aa: SVERTSGSKLGDNEQF

v_call: TRBV5-1
d_call: .
cdr3_aa: ASGPDSLSQETQY

v_call: TRBV28
d_call: TRBD2
cdr3_aa: ASSQVAGRREQY

v_call: TRBV5-1
d_call: .
cdr3_aa: ASSLQGGNQPQH

v_call: TRBV5-8
d_call: .
cdr3_aa: ASSAPSSGNTIY

v_call: TRBV30
d_call: .
cdr3_aa: AWSEDRHYSNQPQH

v_call: TRBV12-3/TRBV12-4
d_call: .
cdr3_aa: ASSPGIDTEAF

v_call: TRBV19
d_call: .
cdr3_aa: ASSWGQNTEAF

v_call: TRBV5-4
d_call: TRBD2
cdr3_aa: ASSPPELAGYEQF

v_call: TRBV5-4
d_call: .
cdr3_aa: ASSRRPNEKLF

v_call: TRBV5-4
d_call: TRBD2
cdr3_aa: ASSPGVSGGAVETQY

v_call: TRBV29-1
d_call: .
cdr3_aa: SALLGVSGNTIY

v_call: TRBV16
d_call: TRBD1
cdr3_aa: ASSKVTGTANYGYT

v_call: TRBV2
d_call: .
cdr3_aa: ASSQRVVAKNIQY

v_call: TRBV6-1
d_call: .
cdr3_aa: ASSEIVGSYGYT